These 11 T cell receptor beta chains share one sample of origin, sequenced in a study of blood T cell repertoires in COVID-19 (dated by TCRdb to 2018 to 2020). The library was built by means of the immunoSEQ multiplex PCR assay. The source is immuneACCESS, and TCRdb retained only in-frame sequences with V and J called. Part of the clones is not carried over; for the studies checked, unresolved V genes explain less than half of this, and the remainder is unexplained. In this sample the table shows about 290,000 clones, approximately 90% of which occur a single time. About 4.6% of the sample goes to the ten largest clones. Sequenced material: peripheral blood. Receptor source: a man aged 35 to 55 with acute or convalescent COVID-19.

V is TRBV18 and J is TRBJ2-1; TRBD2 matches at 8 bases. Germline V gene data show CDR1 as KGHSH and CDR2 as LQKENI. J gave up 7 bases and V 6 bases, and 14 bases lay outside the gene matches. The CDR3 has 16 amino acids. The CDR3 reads CASSPPGGAVLNEQFF. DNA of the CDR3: TGTGCCAGCTCCCCCCCGGGGGGGGCGGTCTTGAATGAGCAGTTCTTC.

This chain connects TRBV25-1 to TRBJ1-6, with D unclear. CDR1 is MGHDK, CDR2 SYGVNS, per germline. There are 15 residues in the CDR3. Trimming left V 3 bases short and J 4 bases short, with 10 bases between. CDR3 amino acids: CASSEGGNYNSPLHF. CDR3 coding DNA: TGTGCCAGCAGTGAGGGAGGGAATTATAATTCACCCCTCCACTTT.

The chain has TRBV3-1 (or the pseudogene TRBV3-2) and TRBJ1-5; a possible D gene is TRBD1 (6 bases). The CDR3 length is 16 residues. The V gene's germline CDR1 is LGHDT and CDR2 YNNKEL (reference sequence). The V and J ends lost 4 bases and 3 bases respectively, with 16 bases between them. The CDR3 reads CASSLSGRGTNQPQHF. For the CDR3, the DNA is TGTGCCAGCAGCCTCTCGGGGAGGGGGACCAATCAGCCCCAGCATTTT.

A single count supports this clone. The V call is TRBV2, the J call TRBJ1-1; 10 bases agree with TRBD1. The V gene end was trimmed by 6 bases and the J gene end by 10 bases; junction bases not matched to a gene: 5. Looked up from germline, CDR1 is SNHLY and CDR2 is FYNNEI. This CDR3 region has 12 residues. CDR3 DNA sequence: TGTGCCAGCAGCGGGACAGGGGATCGAGCTTTCTTT. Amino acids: CASSGTGDRAFF.

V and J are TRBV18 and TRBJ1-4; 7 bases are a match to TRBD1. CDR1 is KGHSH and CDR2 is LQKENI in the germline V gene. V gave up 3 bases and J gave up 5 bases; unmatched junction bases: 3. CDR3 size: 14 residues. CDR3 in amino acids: CASSPGQTNEKLFF. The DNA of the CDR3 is TGTGCCAGCTCACCGGGACAGACAAATGAAAAACTGTTTTTT.

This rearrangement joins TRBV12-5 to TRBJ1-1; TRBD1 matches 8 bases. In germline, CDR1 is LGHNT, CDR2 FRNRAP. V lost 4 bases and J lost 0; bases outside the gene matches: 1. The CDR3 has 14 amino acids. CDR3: CASGSTGVNTEAFF. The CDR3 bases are TGTGCTAGTGGTTCGACAGGGGTGAACACTGAAGCTTTCTTT.

CDR3 sequence: CASSGTGGGQPQHF. DNA for the CDR3: TGTGCCAGCAGTGGGACAGGGGGCGGTCAGCCCCAGCATTTT. This chain connects TRBV2 to TRBJ1-5; 11 bases are shared with TRBD1. Looked up from germline, CDR1 is SNHLY and CDR2 is FYNNEI. The J segment lost 6 bases and the V segment lost 4 bases, leaving 2 bases of the junction unmatched. The CDR3 sequence is 14 residues long.

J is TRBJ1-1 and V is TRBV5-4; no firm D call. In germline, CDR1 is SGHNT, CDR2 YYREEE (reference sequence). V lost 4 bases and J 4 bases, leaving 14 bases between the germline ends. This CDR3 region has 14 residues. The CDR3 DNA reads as TGTGCCAGCAGCCACTTCCAGAGGGCCACTGAAGCTTTCTTT. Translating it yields CASSHFQRATEAFF.

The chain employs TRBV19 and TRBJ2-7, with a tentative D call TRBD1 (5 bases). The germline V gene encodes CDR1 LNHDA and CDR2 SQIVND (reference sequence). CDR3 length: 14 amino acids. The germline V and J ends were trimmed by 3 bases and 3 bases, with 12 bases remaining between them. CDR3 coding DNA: TGTGCCAGTAGTATTGGGTCGACAGTCTACGAGCAGTACTTC. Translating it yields CASSIGSTVYEQYF.

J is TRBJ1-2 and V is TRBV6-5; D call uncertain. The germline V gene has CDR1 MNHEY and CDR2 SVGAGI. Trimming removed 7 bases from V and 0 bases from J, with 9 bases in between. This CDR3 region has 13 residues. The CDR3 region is CASIRRANYGYTF. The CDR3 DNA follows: TGTGCCAGCATCCGGAGGGCTAACTATGGCTACACCTTC.

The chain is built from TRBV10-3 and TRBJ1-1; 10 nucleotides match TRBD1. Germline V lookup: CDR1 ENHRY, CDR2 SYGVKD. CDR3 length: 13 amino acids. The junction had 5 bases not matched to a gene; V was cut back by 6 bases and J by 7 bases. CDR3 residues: CAISWGQGREAFF. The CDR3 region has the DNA TGTGCCATCAGCTGGGGACAGGGGCGTGAAGCTTTCTTT.